This passage covers 11 T cell receptor beta chains from one sample sequenced in a study of shared clonotypes between healthy human individuals (dated by TCRdb to between 2020 and 2021). Library creation used the immunoSEQ multiplex PCR assay. TCRdb re-hosts the immuneACCESS table, in-frame sequences only. Its copies lack some clones; in the studies checked, an unresolved V gene accounts for under half of them, and the cause for the rest is not known. The sample data list millions of clones, and around nine tenths of these were observed just once. The ten top clones hold around 0.14% of the sample. The material sequenced was naive CD4+ T cells sorted from blood. This sample's cell subset or site label indicates: CD45RA+ positively selected. The receptors shown here come from a man in his late teens or twenties in good health.

This sequence joins TRBV28 and TRBJ1-2; D not certain. The CDR3 spans 13 residues. Trimming shortened V by 5 bases and J by 4 bases, and 11 bases separated the two germline ends. CDR1 and CDR2 (germline): MDHEN, SYDVKM. The CDR3 DNA follows: TGTGCCAGCAGTCCACTCGGGGTCTATGGCTACACCTTC. Its translation is CASSPLGVYGYTF.

The chain has TRBV15 and TRBJ1-1; D gene uncertain. The V end was cut by 3 bases, the J end by 7 bases, with 12 bases between. Germline values: CDR1 LNHNV, CDR2 YYDKDF (reference sequence). There are 13 residues in the CDR3. In nucleotides, the CDR3 is TGTGCCACCAGCAGCAGCCGGGGTAATGAAGCTTTCTTT. Amino acids: CATSSSRGNEAFF.

V gene TRBV10-2 combines with J gene TRBJ1-1, with D possibly being TRBD1 (5 bases). Germline V gene sequence: CDR1 WSHSY, CDR2 SAAADI. CDR3 length: 16 amino acids. Between the trimmed V and J ends, which lost 3 bases and 0 bases, there was a span of 14 bases. CDR3 sequence: CASSDPGLTMNTEAFF. CDR3 DNA: TGCGCCAGCAGTGACCCAGGGTTAACCATGAACACTGAAGCTTTCTTT.

This clone was seen a handful of times. The chain combines TRBV30 with TRBJ1-1; the D gene is possibly TRBD1 (6 bases). In germline, CDR1 is GTSNPN, CDR2 SVGIG (reference sequence). Deletions cut 3 bases from V and 2 bases from J, with 13 bases between. The CDR3 sequence is 14 residues long. The CDR3 DNA reads TGTGCCTGGAGCCTAAGGACAGATAACACTGAAGCTTTCTTT. It translates to CAWSLRTDNTEAFF.

The chain couples TRBV19 to TRBJ2-1; D perhaps matches TRBD2 (5 bases). V was trimmed by 3 bases and J by 2 bases, leaving 11 bases between them. CDR1 is LNHDA and CDR2 is SQIVND in the germline V gene (reference sequence). The CDR3 has 15 amino acids. The CDR3 DNA is TGTGCCAGTAGTATTTCAGGAGGAGCCTACAATGAGCAGTTCTTC. Residues: CASSISGGAYNEQFF.

The rearrangement uses TRBV2 and TRBJ2-3, with 9 bases identical to TRBD2. V lost 9 bases, J lost 2 bases, and 3 bases stayed unmatched. This CDR3 comprises 13 residues. Germline CDR1 and CDR2: SNHLY and FYNNEI. The DNA of the CDR3 is TGTGCCAGTAGCGGGAGACCCACAGATACGCAGTATTTT. Residues: CASSGRPTDTQYF.

V is TRBV19 and J is TRBJ2-3; the match to TRBD2 covers 13 bases. Germline V lookup: CDR1 LNHDA, CDR2 SQIVND (reference sequence). V was clipped by 4 bases and J by 0 bases; unmatched bases: 4. The CDR3 is 17 residues long. The CDR3 here is CASSTRGLAGSTDTQYF. The CDR3 DNA sequence: TGTGCCAGTAGTACCCGGGGACTAGCGGGGAGCACAGATACGCAGTATTTT.

V gene TRBV9 combines with J gene TRBJ2-3; tentative D call: TRBD2 (6 bases). Germline loops: CDR1 SGDLS, CDR2 YYNGEE. This CDR3 spans 16 amino acids. Trimming took 0 bases from V and 4 from J, leaving 15 bases between them. CDR3 DNA sequence: TGTGCCAGCAGCGTAGAACTAGCCGTCCCGGCAGATACGCAGTATTTT. Translated, it gives CASSVELAVPADTQYF.

The J gene is TRBJ2-1, the V gene TRBV30; 7 nucleotides align to TRBD2. The CDR3 is 14 residues long. The J segment lost 2 bases and the V segment lost 4 bases, leaving 5 bases of the junction unmatched. Germline V gene lookup returns CDR1 GTSNPN and CDR2 SVGIG (reference sequence). CDR3 nucleotides: TGTGCCTGGACACGGGGGGAGGCCTACAATGAGCAGTTCTTC. This gives the protein CAWTRGEAYNEQFF.

The J gene is TRBJ2-2, the V gene TRBV30, with no clear D. V was pared by 2 bases and J by 6 bases, with 10 bases between. Germline CDR1 is GTSNPN and CDR2 is SVGIG (reference sequence). The CDR3 extends over 13 amino acids. The CDR3 loop reads CAWSRVTAGELFF. The CDR3 DNA reads TGTGCCTGGAGTCGGGTAACGGCCGGGGAGCTGTTTTTT.

The genes are TRBV10-3 and TRBJ2-1; D gene ambiguous. V was shortened by 4 bases and J by 8 bases, with 9 bases between the two germline ends. The CDR3 loop spans 12 amino acids. The germline V gene has CDR1 ENHRY and CDR2 SYGVKD. The CDR3 nucleotides are TGTGCCATCAGTGGATCTTCGGATGAGCAGTTCTTC. Its protein product is CAISGSSDEQFF.